The 26 T cell receptor beta chains reported below all come from one sample, sequenced in a study of OX40 agonist ivuxolimab in advanced cancers. Libraries were prepared by immunoSEQ multiplex PCR; TCRdb keeps only in-frame clonotypes and omits some of them. The sample carries roughly 70,000 clones, around 84% recorded once. The input for sequencing was CD4+ or CD8+ T cells sorted from blood, taken in a trial of the OX40 agonist ivuxolimab. The source of these receptors is an adult with an advanced solid tumor such as melanoma, head and neck, liver or kidney cancer.

The chain employs TRBV6-5 and TRBJ1-2; D ambiguous. The length of the CDR3 is 13 residues. Germline V gene lookup returns CDR1 MNHEY and CDR2 SVGAGI. The V gene lost 3 bases and the J gene lost 8 bases, with 13 bases spanning the gap. CDR3 sequence: CASSYGPVGGYTF. Here the CDR3 DNA reads TGTGCCAGCAGTTATGGCCCCGTGGGGGGCTACACCTTC.

V gene TRBV28 combines with J gene TRBJ1-2; no firm D call. Germline V gene sequence: CDR1 MDHEN, CDR2 SYDVKM. The V gene lost 6 bases and the J gene lost 7 bases, with 15 bases spanning the gap. The CDR3 contains 13 residues. The CDR3 sequence is CASSLTPFTGYTF. The CDR3 nucleotides are TGTGCCAGCAGCCTCACCCCCTTCACTGGCTACACCTTC.

This clone was picked up one time. This sequence joins TRBV29-1 and TRBJ1-2; D unresolved. This CDR3 contains 15 residues. CDR1 and CDR2 from the germline V gene are SQVTM and ANQGSEA. Deletions cut 4 bases from V and 2 bases from J, with 17 bases between. The CDR3 DNA is TGCAGCGTTGTCCCCCGGGAGGGATCAAACTATGGCTACACCTTC. It is translated as CSVVPREGSNYGYTF.

The chain is built from TRBV5-8 and TRBJ1-2; D gene unclear. Trimming took 1 base from V and 2 from J, leaving 9 bases between them. CDR3 length equals 14 residues. CDR1 and CDR2 from the germline V gene are SGHTS and YDEGEE. CDR3 in DNA: TGTGCCAGCAGCTTGCAGGCGGCGAACTATGGCTACACCTTC. This gives the protein CASSLQAANYGYTF.

The V and J genes are TRBV9 and TRBJ1-4, with D tentatively TRBD1 (5 bases). With 0 bases removed from V and 5 bases from J, the gap between germline ends came to 11 bases. Germline values: CDR1 SGDLS, CDR2 YYNGEE. CDR3 length: 15 amino acids. DNA for the CDR3: TGTGCCAGCAGCGTAGGCCCGGGGGGGAATGAAAAACTGTTTTTT. It codes for CASSVGPGGNEKLFF.

The rearrangement links TRBV27 to TRBJ1-5, with a tentative D call TRBD1 (5 bases). Germline V CDR1 and CDR2: MNHEY, SMNVEV (reference sequence). V lost 0 bases and J 2 bases, leaving 11 bases between the germline ends. The CDR3 totals 16 residues. The CDR3 nucleotides are TGTGCCAGCAGTTTATCCCAGGGAGGAGGCAATCAGCCCCAGCATTTT. Translated, it gives CASSLSQGGGNQPQHF.

V usage is TRBV18 and J usage is TRBJ1-5; a possible D gene is TRBD1 (5 bases). The V end was cut by 1 base, the J end by 3 bases, with 7 bases between. CDR3 length: 14 residues. The germline V gene encodes CDR1 KGHSH and CDR2 LQKENI. For the CDR3, the DNA is TGTGCCAGCTCACCACAGGGGATCAATCAGCCCCAGCATTTT. Translation: CASSPQGINQPQHF.

The chain recombines TRBV19 with TRBJ2-1; 10 bases agree with TRBD2. The CDR3 extends over 16 amino acids. CDR1 is LNHDA and CDR2 is SQIVND in the germline V gene (reference sequence). With 5 bases clipped from V and 2 bases from J, the junction kept 6 bases outside the gene matches. CDR3 DNA: TGTGCCAGTAGTCCTCCCGGGACTAGCGCCTACAATGAGCAGTTCTTC. Protein: CASSPPGTSAYNEQFF.

This clone was observed once. The chain links TRBV11-2 to TRBJ2-1; 10 bases agree with TRBD2. CDR1 is SGHAT, CDR2 FQNNGV, per germline. This CDR3 spans 15 amino acids. V trimming: 2 bases; J trimming: 7 bases; junction bases outside the gene matches: 5. CDR3 residues: CASSLLTSGVNEQFF. The DNA of the CDR3 is TGTGCCAGCAGCTTATTAACTAGCGGGGTAAATGAGCAGTTCTTC.

This chain joins TRBV5-1 and TRBJ2-2; TRBD2 agrees at 10 bases. V shed 2 bases, J shed 3 bases, and the junction held 7 bases outside the gene matches. The CDR3 loop spans 17 amino acids. Germline V gene lookup returns CDR1 SGHRS and CDR2 YFSETQ. The CDR3 DNA reads TGCGCCAGCAGCTTTACAGCGGGGGGGCTTGACACCGGGGAGCTGTTTTTT. Translating gives CASSFTAGGLDTGELFF. Full variable domain (rest looked up from reference TRBV5-1 and TRBJ2-2): KAGVTQTPRYLIKTRGQQVTLSCSPISGHRSVSWYQQTPGQGLQFLFEYFSETQRNKGNFPGRFSGRQFSNSRSEMNVSTLELGDSALYLCASSFTAGGLDTGELFFGEGSRLTVL.

The CDR3 is CASSYSYYEQYF. The DNA of the CDR3 is TGTGCCAGCAGTTACTCCTACTACGAGCAGTACTTC. The rearrangement uses TRBV6-6 and TRBJ2-7, with D unclear. CDR1 and CDR2 (germline): MNHNY, SVGAGI (reference sequence). The V gene lost 0 bases and the J gene lost 3 bases, with 3 bases spanning the gap. The CDR3 runs to 12 residues.

V is TRBV19 and J is TRBJ2-2; D is possibly TRBD1 or TRBD2 (6 bases each). CDR1 and CDR2 from the germline V gene are LNHDA and SQIVND (reference sequence). V was cut by 6 bases and J by 5 bases, with 19 bases left in between. This CDR3 contains 16 residues. CDR3 amino acids: CASRSRQEAGTGELFF. The CDR3 coding sequence is TGTGCCAGTAGAAGCAGACAGGAGGCGGGGACCGGGGAGCTGTTTTTT.

The chain uses TRBV29-1 and TRBJ2-4; tentatively, D is TRBD1 or TRBD2 (5 bases each). V lost 3 bases and J 9 bases, leaving 15 bases between the germline ends. The CDR3 totals 13 residues. Looked up from germline, CDR1 is SQVTM and CDR2 is ANQGSEA. CDR3 bases: TGCAGCGTTGACGGGGACCCCGCGGGCATTCAGTACTTC. This encodes CSVDGDPAGIQYF.

The V and J genes are TRBV7-6 and TRBJ2-2; D call uncertain. V lost 5 bases and J lost 7, with 8 bases in between. Looked up from germline, CDR1 is SGHVS and CDR2 is FNYEAQ. The CDR3 length is 12 residues. The CDR3 is CASSRLDGELFF. For the CDR3, the DNA is TGTGCCAGCAGCCGTCTAGACGGGGAGCTGTTTTTT.

The genes are TRBV19 and TRBJ1-5; 8 bases agree with TRBD1. V was pared by 4 bases and J by 8 bases, with 13 bases of the junction left unmatched. CDR1 LNHDA and CDR2 SQIVND come from the germline V gene (reference sequence). CDR3 length: 16 residues. The CDR3 region has the DNA TGTGCCAGTAGTAAGGACAGGGCACTTATGGGCGAGCCCCAGCATTTT. It specifies CASSKDRALMGEPQHF. The whole variable domain, remainder taken from reference TRBV19 and TRBJ1-5, is DGGITQSPKYLFRKEGQNVTLSCEQNLNHDAMYWYRQDPGQGLRLIYYSQIVNDFQKGDIAEGYSVSREKKESFPLTVTSAQKNPTAFYLCASSKDRALMGEPQHFGDGTRLSIL.

This chain uses TRBV5-1 with TRBJ2-1; D is unclear. V gave up 1 base and J gave up 0 bases, with 5 bases separating them. CDR3 length: 14 amino acids. CDR1 and CDR2 from the germline V gene are SGHRS and YFSETQ. This chain's CDR3 is CASSLWDSYNEQFF. In DNA form, the CDR3 reads TGCGCCAGCAGCTTGTGGGACTCCTACAATGAGCAGTTCTTC. The full variable domain, with the rest looked up from reference TRBV5-1 and TRBJ2-1, is KAGVTQTPRYLIKTRGQQVTLSCSPISGHRSVSWYQQTPGQGLQFLFEYFSETQRNKGNFPGRFSGRQFSNSRSEMNVSTLELGDSALYLCASSLWDSYNEQFFGPGTRLTVL.

With regard to this clone: One junction end does not reproduce the germline sequence, and a read error may be involved. The chain links TRBV7-7 to TRBJ1-2, with no clear D. CDR1 is SSHAT, CDR2 FNYEAQ, per germline (reference sequence). The CDR3 sequence is 9 residues long. CDR3 nucleotides: TGTGCTAGCAGCTCCCTCGTCGCCTTC. It yields the protein CASSSLVAF.

This chain uses TRBV7-9 with TRBJ2-1; 9 nucleotides align to TRBD2. The CDR3 totals 16 residues. Germline V lookup: CDR1 SEHNR, CDR2 FQNEAQ (reference sequence). V lost 2 bases to trimming and J lost 4 bases; unmatched junction nucleotides: 6. The CDR3 here is CASSLWVLAGYNEQFF. The DNA of the CDR3 is TGTGCCAGCAGCTTATGGGTTCTAGCGGGGTACAATGAGCAGTTCTTC.

This rearrangement joins TRBV13 to TRBJ1-1; D unresolved. Trimming shortened V by 3 bases and J by 0 bases, and 11 bases separated the two germline ends. The CDR3 has 15 residues. Germline V CDR1 and CDR2: PRHDT, FYEKMQ (reference sequence). CDR3 nucleotides: TGTGCCAGCAGCTTCCGGGTAATCATGAACACTGAAGCTTTCTTT. Amino acids: CASSFRVIMNTEAFF. The entire variable domain, with the rest obtained from reference TRBV13 and TRBJ1-1, is as follows: AAGVIQSPRHLIKEKRETATLKCYPIPRHDTVYWYQQGPGQDPQFLISFYEKMQSDKGSIPDRFSAQQFSDYHSELNMSSLELGDSALYFCASSFRVIMNTEAFFGQGTRLTVV.

About this clone: It is likely a read error, because the conserved phenylalanine at the end of the CDR3 is missing. The chain links TRBV9 to TRBJ1-2; 7 nucleotides line up with TRBD1. Trimming cost V 4 bases and J 2 bases; bases outside gene matches: 5. CDR1 and CDR2 (germline): SGDLS, YYNGEE. This CDR3 is 14 amino acids long. The DNA of the CDR3 is TGTGCCAGCAGCTCGGGACAGAAAAACTATGGCTACACCGTC. This encodes CASSSGQKNYGYTV.

The chain carries TRBV18 and TRBJ2-7; D gene unclear. Germline assignment: CDR1 KGHSH and CDR2 LQKENI. There are 14 residues in the CDR3. V was pared by 2 bases and J by 5 bases, with 13 bases between. The CDR3 here is CASSPESSSHEQYF. The CDR3, as DNA: TGTGCCAGCTCACCAGAAAGCTCATCCCACGAGCAGTACTTC. Complete variable domain (other parts from reference TRBV18 and TRBJ2-7): NAGVMQNPRHLVRRRGQEARLRCSPMKGHSHVYWYRQLPEEGLKFMVYLQKENIIDESGMPKERFSAEFPKEGPSILRIQQVVRGDSAAYFCASSPESSSHEQYFGPGTRLTVT.

V gene TRBV7-9 combines with J gene TRBJ1-4; 8 nucleotides align to TRBD1. The J segment lost 7 bases and the V segment lost 3 bases, leaving 4 bases of the junction unmatched. CDR3 length equals 14 residues. Germline V gene data show CDR1 as SEHNR and CDR2 as FQNEAQ (reference sequence). The CDR3 spells CASSLDREGEKLFF. In DNA form, the CDR3 reads TGTGCCAGCAGCTTGGACAGGGAGGGTGAAAAACTGTTTTTT.

The chain recombines TRBV28 with TRBJ1-5; D is possibly TRBD1 (5 bases). V gave up 4 bases and J gave up 7 bases, with 14 bases separating them. The V gene's germline CDR1 is MDHEN and CDR2 SYDVKM. CDR3 size: 14 residues. This CDR3 is CASSYPGIGQPQHF. CDR3 nucleotides: TGTGCCAGCAGTTACCCAGGGATCGGACAGCCCCAGCATTTT.

The rearrangement uses TRBV7-2 and TRBJ1-2; D is unresolved. V lost 1 base and J 4 bases, leaving 10 bases between the germline ends. Germline values: CDR1 SGHTA, CDR2 FQGNSA. CDR3 size: 14 residues. The CDR3 nucleotides read TGTGCCAGCAGCTTAGAAATGGGGAGCTATGGCTACACCTTC. It encodes CASSLEMGSYGYTF.

The chain recombines TRBV12-5 with TRBJ1-1; D might be TRBD1 (5 bases). The CDR3 consists of 14 residues. CDR1 and CDR2 (germline): LGHNT, FRNRAP. V was shortened by 8 bases and J by 1 base, with 14 bases between the two germline ends. CDR3 amino acids: CASRGDPSNTEAFF. CDR3 bases: TGTGCTAGTCGGGGGGACCCCTCGAACACTGAAGCTTTCTTT. The full variable domain, completed using reference TRBV12-5 and TRBJ1-1, is DARVTQTPRHKVTEMGQEVTMRCQPILGHNTVFWYRQTMMQGLELLAYFRNRAPLDDSGMPKDRFSAEMPDATLATLKIQPSEPRDSAVYFCASRGDPSNTEAFFGQGTRLTVV.

The gene calls are TRBV30 and TRBJ2-7; D not certain. Germline CDR1 and CDR2: GTSNPN and SVGIG (reference sequence). This CDR3 comprises 11 residues. V was shortened by 1 base and J by 6 bases, with 7 bases between the two germline ends. The DNA of the CDR3 is TGTGCCTGGAGTGAGGAAGGCGAGCAGTACTTC. Translation: CAWSEEGEQYF.